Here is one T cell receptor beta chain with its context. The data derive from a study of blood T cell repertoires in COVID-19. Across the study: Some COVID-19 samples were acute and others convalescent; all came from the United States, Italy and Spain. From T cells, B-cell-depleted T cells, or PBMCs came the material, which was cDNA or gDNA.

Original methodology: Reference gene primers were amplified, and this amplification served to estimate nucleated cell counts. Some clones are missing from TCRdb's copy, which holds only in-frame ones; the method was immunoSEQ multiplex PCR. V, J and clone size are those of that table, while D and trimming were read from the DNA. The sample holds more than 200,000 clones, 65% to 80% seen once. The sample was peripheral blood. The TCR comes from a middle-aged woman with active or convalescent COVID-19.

CDR3 DNA sequence: TGTGCCAGCAGCTTAGGAGCAGGGCCCGCGCATGGCTACACCTTC. Translating gives CASSLGAGPAHGYTF. The V gene is TRBV7-9, the J gene TRBJ1-2; D is perhaps TRBD1 (5 bases). Germline-derived CDR1 and CDR2 are SEHNR and FQNEAQ (reference sequence). V lost 1 base and J lost 6, with 15 bases in between. The length of the CDR3 is 15 residues.